The sequence of this T cell receptor (beta chain) was determined in a study of T cells in Graves' hyperthyroidism and ophthalmopathy (dated by TCRdb to about 2019). As for the study more broadly: Peripheral blood was sampled at the time of initial diagnosis, prior to any treatment. To identify TCR V-J signatures that set the groups apart, the researchers used a discovery cohort of 100 patients, made up of approximately 43 with Graves' ophthalmopathy and some 55 with stable Graves' hyperthyroidism. Prospective prediction of ophthalmopathy was tested in an independent validation cohort consisting of some 20 hyperthyroidism patients and approximately 16 patients who later progressed to ophthalmopathy. The 100 discovery patients were divided at random into training and test sets in a 7:3 ratio. Thyroid tissue and blood T-cell repertoires from roughly 6 Graves' hyperthyroidism patients were also compared in the study. Following sampling, methimazole starting at 30 mg daily was given to hyperthyroidism patients, and high-dose intravenous methylprednisolone was given to ophthalmopathy patients. The paper describes TCR Vbeta CDR3 sequencing of 135 peripheral blood samples, made up of about 41 ophthalmopathy patients, roughly 75 hyperthyroidism patients and some 17 progressor patients. What the research found in general, with its limitations: No statistical method was used to set the sample size in advance, and investigators knew the group allocation. In cross-validation, a model built on a 13 V-J signature told ophthalmopathy apart from stable hyperthyroidism with 87.88% sensitivity and approximately 84% specificity, and in testing the same model reached 80%/75%. Blood samples also contained most of the expanded thyroid clonotypes (frequency above 0.001), which suggests that blood repertoires may reflect thyroid immune responses. In validation, the model predicted progression to ophthalmopathy a median of roughly 6.5 months before onset, with about 64% sensitivity and 72.22% specificity.

This clonotype occurred a few times. What this receptor recognizes is not known. Base qualities are not at hand, and no much larger clone is one base apart. Amplification of TCR beta CDR3 regions was carried out from RNA transcripts. For the first round of RT-PCR on the TCR CDR3, the HTBI primer set was used together with the Qiagen OneStep RT-PCR kit. Libraries were constructed in a second round of multiplex PCR, after which size selection and purification were carried out. Libraries were sequenced paired-end with 100 bp reads on an Illumina HiSeq2000. In the original analysis: SOAPnuke was used to process the raw data, with reads discarded if the reads contained adapters or uncalled bases, had a mean Phred below 15, or lacked an exact constant-primer or identifier match. High-quality paired reads were merged with COPE v1.2.5, and unique nucleotide sequences were defined as clonotypes. Clonotypes were aligned to IMGT TRBV, TRBD and TRBJ reference segments using MiTCR v1.1. Only V-J combinations with frequency above 0.0001, covering 99% to 99.2% of repertoires, were analysed. A TCS score was defined as the ratio of F50 (clonal expansion) to E x V (chaos), with BLOSUM62-based TCRdist applied between CDR3 peptides within each V-J. Welch's t-statistics and random forest reduced several hundred V-J features to some 14, which were used in a naive Bayes classifier (R e1071). TCRdb cleaned the public reads at Q25 with fastp, built clones with MiXCR and kept in-frame beta chains. Each entry merges the rows of one CDR3 protein and shows their most common DNA and genes. In this record, the V and J calls reflect TCRdb's handling and not the investigators' own analysis. The sample table holds roughly 300,000 distinct CDR3 sequences, of which roughly 14% were seen once. Jointly, the top ten make up roughly 25% of the sample.

The CDR3 numbers 13 residues from cysteine through phenylalanine. The only DNA kept is the CDR3, 39 bases in frame from the first base. The junction carries 10 bases between V and J, which are trimmed by 5 bases and 5 bases respectively. As encoded in the germline V gene, CDR1 is SGHTA while CDR2 is FQGNSA. Stable Graves' hyperthyroidism was defined as the absence of progression to ophthalmopathy over 18 months of follow-up. Hyperthyroidism patients were newly diagnosed, with disease duration under 2 months, and aged 18 to 65 years. Any patient with an uncontrolled infection, another autoimmune disease, pregnancy or lactation was excluded. Diagnoses were established on the basis of clinical symptoms, serum thyroxine and TRAb, thyroid ultrasound, and orbital computed tomography. PBMCs were isolated from more than 8 ml of fresh peripheral blood by Ficoll-Paque density gradient centrifugation. Trizol reagent was used to extract total RNA, and RNA quality was then checked on an Agilent 2100 Bioanalyzer.

The TCR was taken from a woman in her 30s with Graves' hyperthyroidism. In this chain, TRBV7-2 is recombined with TRBJ1-5, with no confident D gene call. The material sequenced was blood. The CDR3 here reads CASSQYLYQPQHF. The DNA is TGTGCCAGCAGCCAGTACCTCTATCAGCCCCAGCATTTT.